The sequence of this TCR beta chain was determined in a study of Graves' ophthalmopathy and Graves' hyperthyroidism. About the research overall: A follow-up of 18 months without ophthalmopathy meant that hyperthyroidism was stable.

Additional autoimmune diseases, uncontrolled infections, pregnancy or lactation disqualified patients. Using RNA transcripts, the TCR beta CDR3 regions were amplified. First-round RT-PCR with HTBI primers preceded a second-round multiplex PCR. MiXCR, run by TCRdb on the multiplex PCR reads, gives a single entry per CDR3 protein. The sample lists about 590,000 distinct CDR3 sequences, under 40% occurring once. This CDR3 spans 19 amino acids. The germline CDR1 and CDR2 sequences are KGHDR and SFDVKD. Trimming took 3 bases from V and 3 from J; bases not matched to a gene: 11. Findings of the study overall: Blood samples also showed most expanded thyroid clonotypes exceeding 0.001 frequency.

This clonotype was picked up a small number of times. Its antigen is not known. The TCR sequence derives from an adult man with Graves' hyperthyroidism. Sequencing was done on a sample of peripheral blood or thyroid tissue (not recorded which). The chain recombines TRBV24-1 with TRBJ2-1, with 12 positions matching TRBD2. This chain's CDR3 is CATSDTKRTSGENYNEQFF. The DNA of the CDR3 is TGTGCCACCAGTGATACTAAGAGGACTAGCGGGGAGAACTACAATGAGCAGTTCTTC.